The 20 T cell receptor beta chains below were found in one sample sequenced in a study of response to subunit inactivated influenza vaccine. TCRdb fed the RT-PCR reads into MiXCR, producing one record per CDR3 protein. The sample carries about 520,000 distinct CDR3 sequences, approximately 7.8% recorded once. Sequenced material: PBMCs from blood, taken around 2 years after vaccination. The source is a man between 45 and 75 years old who received an inactivated influenza vaccine.

V is TRBV4-3 and J is TRBJ2-3; D is ambiguous. This CDR3 region has 15 residues. Germline loops: CDR1 LGHNA, CDR2 YSLEER. Trimming stripped 0 bases from V and 1 base from J, with 8 bases between. CDR3 amino acids: CASSQDNRGTDTQYF. The CDR3 region has the DNA TGCGCCAGCAGCCAAGACAATAGGGGCACAGATACGCAGTATTTT.

This clonotype has a count of ten or more. The chain uses TRBV7-9 and TRBJ1-1; no definite D call. The germline V gene has CDR1 SEHNR and CDR2 FQNEAQ (reference sequence). Trimming removed 5 bases at V and 0 bases at J, with 7 bases between. The CDR3 is 13 amino acids. The CDR3 sequence is CASSPHMNTEAFF. CDR3 DNA: TGTGCCAGCAGCCCTCATATGAACACTGAAGCTTTCTTT.

The chain is built from TRBV7-2 and TRBJ2-5, with 7 bases fitting TRBD1. After removal of 4 bases from V and 5 bases from J, the junction contained 10 bases not matched to a gene. In germline, CDR1 is SGHTA, CDR2 FQGNSA. This CDR3 contains 15 residues. This CDR3 is CASSSEGARLETQYF. As DNA, the CDR3 is TGTGCCAGCAGCTCCGAGGGGGCGCGCCTGGAGACCCAGTACTTC.

This clonotype was counted between two and nine times. The rearrangement links TRBV29-1 to TRBJ1-3; D not certain. This CDR3 spans 12 amino acids. V was shortened by 4 bases and J by 0 bases, with 4 bases between the two germline ends. CDR1 is SQVTM, CDR2 ANQGSEA, per germline. The CDR3: CSVGTSGNTIYF. The CDR3 nucleotides are TGCAGCGTTGGAACCTCTGGAAACACCATATATTTT.

This clonotype was detected many times. This chain links TRBV15 with TRBJ2-7; TRBD2 is a possible D gene (6 bases). The germline CDR1 and CDR2 sequences are LNHNV and YYDKDF (reference sequence). CDR3 size: 15 residues. Deletions cut 5 bases from V and 3 bases from J, with 17 bases between. CDR3 loop: CATSGRTIWGYEQYF. The CDR3 DNA reads TGTGCCACCAGCGGGAGGACGATTTGGGGCTACGAGCAGTACTTC.

This clonotype was observed a handful of times. The chain combines TRBV10-3 with TRBJ2-7; TRBD1 agrees at 10 bases. Germline CDR1 and CDR2: ENHRY and SYGVKD. J lost 5 bases, V lost 6 bases, and 4 bases had no gene match. CDR3 length: 13 residues. The CDR3 here is CAISMDRGNEQYF. CDR3 nucleotide sequence: TGTGCCATCAGCATGGACAGGGGGAACGAGCAGTACTTC.

There are many counts of this clonotype. The chain links TRBV5-6 to TRBJ2-7; 7 nucleotides line up with TRBD1. The CDR3 is made up of 13 amino acids. CDR1 is SGHDT and CDR2 is YYEEEE in the germline V gene. Trimming at V came to 2 bases and at J to 5 bases, leaving 4 bases not matched to a gene. The CDR3 coding sequence is TGTGCCAGCAGCTTCGACAGGGCGAACGAGCAGTACTTC. It is translated as CASSFDRANEQYF. The complete variable domain, with remaining parts taken from reference TRBV5-6 and TRBJ2-7, reads DAGVTQSPTHLIKTRGQQVTLRCSPKSGHDTVSWYQQALGQGPQFIFQYYEEEERQRGNFPDRFSGHQFPNYSSELNVNALLLGDSALYLCASSFDRANEQYFGPGTRLTVT.

This clonotype was seen many times. This chain joins TRBV7-8 and TRBJ1-5; D gene uncertain. Germline CDR1 SGHVS, CDR2 FQNEAQ. V was pared by 3 bases and J by 4 bases, with 7 bases between. The CDR3 extends over 13 amino acids. The CDR3 DNA is TGTGCCAGCAGCTTTCAGAGAAATCAGCCCCAGCATTTT. It codes for CASSFQRNQPQHF. The full variable domain, its missing parts supplied by reference TRBV7-8 and TRBJ1-5, is GAGVSQSPRYKVAKRGQDVALRCDPISGHVSLFWYQQALGQGPEFLTYFQNEAQLDKSGLPSDRFFAERPEGSVSTLKIQRTQQEDSAVYLCASSFQRNQPQHFGDGTRLSIL.

In its sample, this clonotype was seen a few times. The chain is built from TRBV4-3 and TRBJ1-1, with 10 nucleotides matching TRBD1. The CDR3 contains 16 residues. CDR1 is LGHNA, CDR2 YSLEER, per germline. Trimming removed 1 base from V and 1 base from J; junction bases left unmatched: 3. The CDR3 coding sequence is TGCGCCAGCAGCCAAGGACAGGGGGCGCCGAACACTGAAGCTTTCTTT. Its translation: CASSQGQGAPNTEAFF.

This clonotype was counted ten times or more. The rearrangement joins TRBV10-3 to TRBJ2-4, with a possible D match to TRBD1 (6 bases). V was trimmed by 0 bases and J by 5 bases, leaving 8 bases between them. The germline V gene has CDR1 ENHRY and CDR2 SYGVKD. CDR3 length: 14 residues. The CDR3: CAISESRTENIQYF. As DNA, the CDR3 is TGTGCCATCAGTGAGTCGCGGACAGAAAACATTCAGTACTTC.

The rearrangement joins TRBV11-2 to TRBJ2-6, with 7 bases matching TRBD1. The germline CDR1 and CDR2 sequences are SGHAT and FQNNGV. The CDR3 has 18 amino acids. The ends lost 2 bases at V and 0 bases at J; junction bases unmatched: 7. In DNA form, the CDR3 reads TGTGCCAGCAGCTTACTGCCGGGACAGATCTCTGGGGCCAACGTCCTGACTTTC. It specifies CASSLLPGQISGANVLTF.

This clonotype was seen a few times. V and J are TRBV20-1 and TRBJ1-4; tentative D call: TRBD1 (5 bases). V was clipped by 6 bases and J by 8 bases, with 10 bases between them. The CDR3 has 11 amino acids. In germline, CDR1 is DFQATT, CDR2 SNEGSKA (reference sequence). The CDR3 region has the DNA TGCAGTGCCTTTGACAGAGAAAAACTGTTTTTT. This sequence encodes CSAFDREKLFF.

This clonotype has only a few counts. This chain uses TRBV19 with TRBJ2-2; a possible D gene is TRBD1 (5 bases). CDR1 is LNHDA, CDR2 SQIVND, per germline (reference sequence). The CDR3 totals 14 residues. Deletions cut 4 bases from V and 6 bases from J, with 12 bases between. CDR3 DNA: TGTGCCAGTAGTACCTGGACAATCGCCGGGGAGCTGTTTTTT. It codes for CASSTWTIAGELFF.

This clonotype was found a few times. This chain joins TRBV4-3 and TRBJ2-6; 7 bases map to TRBD1. This CDR3 contains 20 residues. The junction had 13 bases not matched to a gene; V was cut back by 1 base and J by 1 base. Looked up from germline, CDR1 is LGHNA and CDR2 is YSLEER. The CDR3 loop reads CASSQVFARGRESGANVLTF. CDR3 DNA sequence: TGCGCCAGCAGCCAAGTTTTTGCCAGGGGGAGAGAGTCTGGGGCCAACGTCCTGACTTTC.

The chain employs TRBV11-2 and TRBJ1-2; D is perhaps TRBD1 (5 bases). In germline, CDR1 is SGHAT, CDR2 FQNNGV. This CDR3 spans 17 amino acids. V dropped 6 bases and J dropped 4 bases, with 24 bases sitting between them. CDR3 coding DNA: TGTGCCAGCAGGAGTTACAGGCAAGACGTCGGATTCTATGGCTACACCTTC. This translates into CASRSYRQDVGFYGYTF. Full variable domain (outside the CDR3, taken from reference TRBV11-2 and TRBJ1-2): EAGVAQSPRYKIIEKRQSVAFWCNPISGHATLYWYQQILGQGPKLLIQFQNNGVVDDSQLPKDRFSAERLKGVDSTLKIQPAKLEDSAVYLCASRSYRQDVGFYGYTFGSGTRLTVV.

The genes are TRBV27 and TRBJ2-3; 7 bases map to TRBD2. V dropped 1 base and J dropped 0; count of bases not matched to a gene: 10. Germline V gene data show CDR1 as MNHEY and CDR2 as SMNVEV (reference sequence). The CDR3 runs to 18 residues. The DNA of the CDR3 is TGTGCCAGCAGTTTATATCTAGGGCGGGGGAGAAGCACAGATACGCAGTATTTT. Residues: CASSLYLGRGRSTDTQYF.

This clonotype was picked up a small number of times. V gene TRBV12-3 or TRBV12-4 combines with J gene TRBJ1-4; TRBD1 matches at 10 bases. CDR3 length: 14 amino acids. V lost 5 bases and J lost 10; bases outside the gene matches: 7. This chain's CDR3 is CASSRGQGLRKLFF. CDR3 sequence (DNA): TGTGCCAGCAGTAGGGGACAGGGGCTAAGAAAACTGTTTTTT.

J is TRBJ2-2 and V is TRBV6-2 or TRBV6-3, with TRBD1 as a possible D gene (5 bases). The V gene lost 7 bases and the J gene lost 3 bases, with 12 bases spanning the gap. Germline CDR1 reads MNHEY; CDR2 reads SVGEGT. The CDR3 has 14 residues. This chain's CDR3 is CASTQGEYTGELFF. The CDR3 region has the DNA TGTGCCAGCACTCAGGGCGAGTACACCGGGGAGCTGTTTTTT.

The V and J genes are TRBV20-1 and TRBJ2-1; TRBD1 aligns across 10 bases. V lost 4 bases to trimming and J lost 9 bases; unmatched junction nucleotides: 12. The CDR3 spans 15 residues. Germline V gives CDR1 DFQATT, CDR2 SNEGSKA (reference sequence). This chain's CDR3 is CSAMTGGAHRGEQFF. The CDR3 nucleotides read TGCAGTGCTATGACAGGGGGCGCTCATCGGGGTGAGCAGTTCTTC.

This clonotype was seen a handful of times. The chain combines TRBV7-2 with TRBJ1-4; a weak D match, TRBD1 (5 bases). The CDR3 is 16 residues long. V lost 0 bases, J lost 7 bases, and 15 bases lay in between. Germline CDR1 and CDR2: SGHTA and FQGNSA. The CDR3 is CASSLAMGGRGEKLFF. CDR3 DNA: TGTGCCAGCAGCTTAGCGATGGGGGGACGTGGTGAAAAACTGTTTTTT.